A few counts support the clone carrying this T cell receptor beta chain. Its specificity is not known. TCRdb re-derived calls from the 5' RACE reads in MiXCR, one entry per CDR3 protein. The sample holds some 600,000 distinct CDR3 sequences; 17% are singletons and the top ten take around a sixth. The sample originates from a study of T cells after yellow fever vaccination. General study points: Clonotypes found in both CD4 and CD8 compartments made up a small share.

CDR1 and CDR2 (germline): MNHEY, SVGAGI. The V end lost 0 bases, the J end lost 3 bases, and 11 bases lay between the germline ends. There are 15 residues in the CDR3. J is TRBJ1-1 and V is TRBV6-5, with D uncertain. Sequencing was performed on PBMCs, taken less than 6 days after the first yellow fever vaccination. The TCR sequence derives from a man younger than 35 who received the YFV17D yellow fever vaccine. In DNA form, the CDR3 reads TGTGCCAGCAGTTACTCGGAAAGTCCTTACACTGAAGCTTTCTTT. Amino acid sequence: CASSYSESPYTEAFF.